These 27 T cell receptor beta chains were all obtained from the same sample, sequenced in a study of cytomegalovirus exposure and HLA in healthy donors. PCR employed 60 Vbeta and 13 Jbeta primers. Profiled with immunoSEQ multiplex PCR; TCRdb holds only in-frame clones, not every one. The table shows 150,000 to 200,000 clones, with about 80% occurring only once. The sample comprised PBMCs. The receptor set was obtained from a girl between 5 and 17 years old in good health and CMV-seropositive.

This chain joins TRBV5-1 and TRBJ2-1; 8 bases match TRBD2. After removal of 3 bases from V and 15 bases from J, the junction contained 20 bases not matched to a gene. Per germline, CDR1 SGHRS and CDR2 YFSETQ. The CDR3 totals 16 residues. The CDR3 DNA follows: TGCGCCAGCAGCTCCGGACACCAACCCAGCGGGGGCGGGCTGTTCTTC. Translation: CASSSGHQPSGGGLFF.

The V gene is TRBV7-9, the J gene TRBJ1-2; a possible D gene is TRBD1 (5 bases). CDR1 SEHNR and CDR2 FQNEAQ come from the germline V gene (reference sequence). V was clipped by 5 bases and J by 6 bases, with 13 bases between them. The CDR3 length is 13 residues. The DNA of the CDR3 is TGTGCCAGCAGCGCCCAGGGATTCCATGGCTACACCTTC. Protein sequence: CASSAQGFHGYTF.

V is TRBV29-1 and J is TRBJ2-1; 10 nucleotides agree with TRBD2. Germline V CDR1 and CDR2: SQVTM, ANQGSEA. The CDR3 spans 20 residues. Trimming removed 2 bases from V and 0 bases from J; junction bases left unmatched: 16. The CDR3 nucleotides are TGCAGCGTTGAACTTTTATGGGGGCTAGCGGGAGTTCCCTCCTACAATGAGCAGTTCTTC. Residues: CSVELLWGLAGVPSYNEQFF.

The rearrangement links TRBV16 to TRBJ1-2; no reliable D call. Germline V gene data show CDR1 as KGHSY and CDR2 as FQNENV. Trimming stripped 0 bases from V and 3 bases from J, with 5 bases between. The CDR3 is 13 amino acids. The CDR3 loop is CASSQSDYYGYTF. For the CDR3, the DNA is TGTGCCAGCAGCCAATCCGACTACTATGGCTACACCTTC.

V is TRBV28 and J is TRBJ2-7; 10 bases fit TRBD1. This CDR3 region has 14 residues. V trimming: 6 bases; J trimming: 5 bases; junction bases outside the gene matches: 7. Germline V gene lookup returns CDR1 MDHEN and CDR2 SYDVKM. The CDR3 region has the DNA TGTGCCAGCAGCCTTGACAGGGGGCAACACGAGCAGTACTTC. This sequence encodes CASSLDRGQHEQYF. The whole variable domain, filled in from reference TRBV28 and TRBJ2-7, reads DVKVTQSSRYLVKRTGEKVFLECVQDMDHENMFWYRQDPGLGLRLIYFSYDVKMKEKGDIPEGYSVSREKKERFSLILESASTNQTSMYLCASSLDRGQHEQYFGPGTRLTVT.

This chain links TRBV2 with TRBJ2-4; 7 nucleotides line up with TRBD1. The length of the CDR3 is 14 residues. Germline CDR1 SNHLY, CDR2 FYNNEI. V lost 3 bases and J lost 10; bases outside the gene matches: 9. For the CDR3, the DNA is TGTGCCAGCAGTGATGGGACAGTACCTCAAATTCAGTACTTC. This gives the protein CASSDGTVPQIQYF.

The genes are TRBV4-1 and TRBJ2-7; D not resolved. Trimming took off 1 base at V and 5 bases at J, with 15 bases between the two ends. In germline, CDR1 is MGHRA, CDR2 YSYEKL. The CDR3 has 15 amino acids. CDR3 amino acids: CASSQVVGDENEQYF. The CDR3 DNA sequence: TGCGCCAGCAGCCAAGTCGTGGGCGATGAGAACGAGCAGTACTTC.

This clone was found a few times. The V gene is TRBV11-3, the J gene TRBJ2-7, with 10 bases lining up with TRBD2. Germline V gene lookup returns CDR1 SGHNT and CDR2 YENEEA. The CDR3 contains 15 residues. The junction had 6 bases not matched to a gene; V was cut back by 1 base and J by 6 bases. The CDR3 bases are TGTGCCAGCAGCTTAGGGAGCGGGAGGGCAGGCGAGCAGTACTTC. Translating it yields CASSLGSGRAGEQYF.

This sequence joins TRBV6-5 and TRBJ2-7; tentatively, D is TRBD1 (6 bases). The germline V gene has CDR1 MNHEY and CDR2 SVGAGI. The V gene lost 1 base and the J gene lost 0 bases, with 10 bases spanning the gap. The CDR3 covers 15 residues. As DNA, the CDR3 is TGTGCCAGCAGTTACTTCCGGGACACCTCCTACGAGCAGTACTTC. Protein sequence: CASSYFRDTSYEQYF.

V is TRBV11-2 and J is TRBJ1-2, with D unclear. The CDR3 is 16 residues long. V was shortened by 1 base and J by 4 bases, with 16 bases between the two germline ends. Germline V gene sequence: CDR1 SGHAT, CDR2 FQNNGV. As DNA, the CDR3 is TGTGCCAGCAGCTTAGTTGCCATGCGACTCCCCTATGGCTACACCTTC. It is translated as CASSLVAMRLPYGYTF.

This chain's CDR3 is CASRGQGYGNQPQHF. The CDR3 coding sequence is TGTGCCAGCAGAGGACAGGGTTACGGCAATCAGCCCCAGCATTTT. This chain connects TRBV27 to TRBJ1-5; TRBD1 agrees at 8 bases. V dropped 6 bases and J dropped 2; count of bases not matched to a gene: 6. The CDR3 is 15 residues long. Per germline, CDR1 MNHEY and CDR2 SMNVEV (reference sequence).

Here the CDR3 DNA reads TGCAGCGTTGAAGTACAGTACACCGGGGAGCTGTTTTTT. Translation: CSVEVQYTGELFF. The chain uses TRBV29-1 and TRBJ2-2; no definite D call. V dropped 1 base and J dropped 3 bases, with 6 bases sitting between them. The germline gives CDR1 SQVTM, CDR2 ANQGSEA. The CDR3 is made up of 13 amino acids.

The chain recombines TRBV29-1 with TRBJ1-1; 7 positions match TRBD1. J was trimmed by 7 bases and V by 6 bases; bases with no gene match: 14. This CDR3 comprises 14 residues. Germline loops: CDR1 SQVTM, CDR2 ANQGSEA. CDR3 loop: CSVVPLKWDSEAFF. For the CDR3, the DNA is TGCAGCGTGGTTCCGTTAAAATGGGACAGTGAAGCTTTCTTT.

This clone was observed once. V and J are TRBV2 and TRBJ1-5; D is perhaps TRBD1 (5 bases). The length of the CDR3 is 21 residues. V was clipped by 6 bases and J by 5 bases, with 35 bases between them. CDR1 and CDR2 from the germline V gene are SNHLY and FYNNEI. CDR3 nucleotides: TGTGCCAGCAGAGGGTTCAAGGGGTCACCCGACCCAGACAGAGTGCATCAGCCCCAGCATTTT. Its protein is CASRGFKGSPDPDRVHQPQHF. The variable domain in full, with the rest retrieved from reference TRBV2 and TRBJ1-5, is EPEVTQTPSHQVTQMGQEVILRCVPISNHLYFYWYRQILGQKVEFLVSFYNNEISEKSEIFDDQFSVERPDGSNFTLKIRSTKLEDSAMYFCASRGFKGSPDPDRVHQPQHFGDGTRLSIL.

The gene calls are TRBV4-1 and TRBJ1-5; D is perhaps TRBD1 (5 bases). Per germline, CDR1 MGHRA and CDR2 YSYEKL. CDR3 length equals 15 residues. V gave up 1 base and J gave up 9 bases, with 16 bases separating them. CDR3 amino acids: CASSQAVGLRGPQHF. Written as DNA, the CDR3 is TGCGCCAGCAGCCAAGCGGTCGGTCTTAGGGGGCCCCAGCATTTT.

The CDR3 region is CASSVGPGDIGQFF. Here the CDR3 DNA reads TGTGCCAGCAGCGTAGGACCAGGGGACATAGGGCAGTTCTTC. The chain employs TRBV9 and TRBJ2-1; possible D gene TRBD1, 6 bases. The germline V gene encodes CDR1 SGDLS and CDR2 YYNGEE. Trimming took 0 bases from V and 12 from J, leaving 16 bases between them. CDR3 length equals 14 residues.

This rearrangement joins TRBV2 to TRBJ1-4; D might be TRBD1 (6 bases). This CDR3 is built from 15 residues. Trimming stripped 6 bases from V and 8 bases from J, with 19 bases between. Per the germline V gene, CDR1 is SNHLY and CDR2 is FYNNEI. The CDR3 DNA reads as TGTGCCAGCAGGGCGGACGGGGGGCGATCCGAAAAACTGTTTTTT. It codes for CASRADGGRSEKLFF.

This chain connects TRBV7-6 to TRBJ2-7; 7 bases align to TRBD1. The germline V gene encodes CDR1 SGHVS and CDR2 FNYEAQ. CDR3 length: 15 residues. The trim removed 5 bases at V and 5 bases at J, leaving 12 bases unmatched. This CDR3 is CASSPWTGDRNEQYF. The DNA for the CDR3 is TGTGCCAGCAGCCCGTGGACAGGAGATAGGAACGAGCAGTACTTC.

The chain combines TRBV28 with TRBJ1-2; tentatively, D is TRBD1 (5 bases). CDR1 and CDR2 (germline): MDHEN, SYDVKM. V shed 5 bases and J shed 8 bases, with 12 bases lying between them. CDR3 length equals 12 residues. The CDR3 DNA sequence: TGTGCCAGCAGTCTGGGGACTTACGGCTACACCTTC. It yields the protein CASSLGTYGYTF.

The table lists this clone with a few counts. The J gene is TRBJ2-3, the V gene TRBV25-1; D possibly corresponds to TRBD2 (6 bases). Trimming removed 5 bases from V and 4 bases from J, with 22 bases in between. The germline gives CDR1 MGHDK, CDR2 SYGVNS. The CDR3 is 17 residues long. The CDR3 loop is CASSPPDSRGGADTQYF. The CDR3 region has the DNA TGTGCCAGCAGTCCCCCGGACTCAAGGGGAGGCGCAGATACGCAGTATTTT.

V and J are TRBV27 and TRBJ1-2, with 11 positions matching TRBD1. This CDR3 has 16 amino acids. V shed 6 bases, J shed 7 bases, and the junction held 13 bases outside the gene matches. Germline values: CDR1 MNHEY, CDR2 SMNVEV (reference sequence). CDR3 DNA: TGTGCCAGCAGCTTACTTCGACCCGGGACAGGGGGTGGCTACACCTTC. It codes for CASSLLRPGTGGGYTF.

The V and J genes are TRBV13 and TRBJ2-1, with D tentatively TRBD2 (6 bases). The CDR3 runs to 21 residues. V was pared by 2 bases and J by 0 bases, with 26 bases between. Looked up from germline, CDR1 is PRHDT and CDR2 is FYEKMQ (reference sequence). The CDR3 sequence: CASSLIVPPKRVEDSYNEQFF. DNA for the CDR3: TGTGCCAGCAGCTTAATTGTTCCCCCTAAGCGGGTAGAAGACTCCTACAATGAGCAGTTCTTC.

On this clone itself: Other DNA variants within this sample encode the same CDR3. CDR3: CARTTAGTSDKTGTGELFF. The CDR3 region has the DNA TGTGCCAGGACTACCGCTGGGACTAGCGACAAGACGGGCACCGGGGAGCTGTTTTTT. J is TRBJ2-2 and V is TRBV27, with 10 bases that match TRBD2. Trimming at V came to 9 bases and at J to 4 bases, leaving 20 bases not matched to a gene. The CDR3 totals 19 residues. Germline CDR1 is MNHEY and CDR2 is SMNVEV (reference sequence).

The V gene is TRBV28, the J gene TRBJ1-2, with 9 bases identical to TRBD1. The CDR3 covers 19 residues. V was clipped by 6 bases and J by 0 bases; unmatched bases: 17. Germline V CDR1 and CDR2: MDHEN, SYDVKM. The CDR3 nucleotides are TGTGCCAGCAGCCCTATTGTCCCGGGACAGGGTTTAGCTAACTATGGCTACACCTTC. It encodes CASSPIVPGQGLANYGYTF.

The chain links TRBV28 to TRBJ2-2, with 11 bases fitting TRBD1. In germline, CDR1 is MDHEN, CDR2 SYDVKM. The CDR3 length is 18 residues. Trimming took 4 bases from V and 3 from J; bases not matched to a gene: 10. This CDR3 reads CASSSGQGASGYTGELFF. CDR3 DNA sequence: TGTGCCAGCAGTTCCGGACAGGGGGCCAGCGGATACACCGGGGAGCTGTTTTTT.

The genes are TRBV28 and TRBJ2-1; maybe TRBD2 (6 bases). Looked up from germline, CDR1 is MDHEN and CDR2 is SYDVKM. V was cut by 2 bases and J by 15 bases, with 17 bases left in between. The CDR3 loop spans 13 amino acids. DNA for the CDR3: TGTGCCAGCAGTTTACCCCCCCCGGGAGTGGCGTTCTTC. Translation gives CASSLPPPGVAFF.

The chain is built from TRBV18 and TRBJ2-7; 7 positions agree with TRBD2. CDR1 is KGHSH and CDR2 is LQKENI in the germline V gene. J lost 2 bases, V lost 3 bases, and 4 bases had no gene match. The CDR3 is made up of 14 amino acids. The CDR3 is CASSPRGLTYEQYF. CDR3 DNA: TGTGCCAGCTCACCCCGGGGACTAACCTACGAGCAGTACTTC.